The 16 T cell receptor beta chains below all came from one sample that was sequenced in a study of blood T cell repertoires in COVID-19. Sequencing used immunoSEQ multiplex PCR; TCRdb keeps in-frame clones, though not all of them. The data contain 160,000 or so clones, approximately 91% of them singletons. Sequencing used peripheral blood. The receptors here all came from a man aged 18 to 29 with acute or convalescent COVID-19.

The rearrangement links TRBV7-6 to TRBJ2-1; 10 bases are shared with TRBD1. This CDR3 region has 16 residues. Germline trimming cut 0 bases from V and 6 bases from J; bases unmatched to any gene: 5. Germline V gene lookup returns CDR1 SGHVS and CDR2 FNYEAQ. The CDR3 sequence: CASSLAGTGASNEQFF. The DNA of the CDR3 is TGTGCCAGCAGCTTAGCCGGGACAGGGGCCTCCAATGAGCAGTTCTTC.

CDR3 sequence reads: CASSLRTGQGFYEQYF. The DNA of the CDR3 is TGTGCCAGCAGCCTACGTACGGGACAGGGGTTCTACGAGCAGTACTTC. V gene TRBV11-2 combines with J gene TRBJ2-7, with TRBD1 identical over 10 bases. In germline, CDR1 is SGHAT, CDR2 FQNNGV. V was pared by 5 bases and J by 3 bases, with 10 bases of the junction left unmatched. CDR3 length: 16 residues. Full variable domain (outside the CDR3, taken from reference TRBV11-2 and TRBJ2-7): EAGVAQSPRYKIIEKRQSVAFWCNPISGHATLYWYQQILGQGPKLLIQFQNNGVVDDSQLPKDRFSAERLKGVDSTLKIQPAKLEDSAVYLCASSLRTGQGFYEQYFGPGTRLTVT.

The V gene is TRBV5-1, the J gene TRBJ2-5, with 11 bases that match TRBD2. The CDR3 loop spans 15 amino acids. V trimming: 2 bases; J trimming: 1 base; junction bases outside the gene matches: 1. Germline V gene sequence: CDR1 SGHRS, CDR2 YFSETQ. CDR3 bases: TGCGCCAGCAGCTTTCTAGCGGGGGGCCAAGAGACCCAGTACTTC. Its protein product is CASSFLAGGQETQYF.

V is TRBV18 and J is TRBJ1-3; D is possibly TRBD1 (5 bases). Trimming stripped 3 bases from V and 4 bases from J, with 13 bases between. Germline V gene sequence: CDR1 KGHSH, CDR2 LQKENI. The CDR3 runs 15 residues. This CDR3 is CASSPPAGGGNTIYF. The CDR3 nucleotides read TGTGCCAGCTCACCCCCAGCCGGGGGAGGAAACACCATATATTTT. Supplemented by reference TRBV18 and TRBJ1-3, the full variable domain reads NAGVMQNPRHLVRRRGQEARLRCSPMKGHSHVYWYRQLPEEGLKFMVYLQKENIIDESGMPKERFSAEFPKEGPSILRIQQVVRGDSAAYFCASSPPAGGGNTIYFGEGSWLTVV.

This clone was counted once. V usage is TRBV27 and J usage is TRBJ1-2, with TRBD1 matching 8 bases. The CDR3 extends over 16 amino acids. Trimming removed 4 bases from V and 4 bases from J; junction bases left unmatched: 11. Germline CDR1 reads MNHEY; CDR2 reads SMNVEV (reference sequence). The CDR3 reads CASSWTGTIHTYGYTF. The CDR3 region has the DNA TGTGCCAGCAGTTGGACAGGGACCATTCACACCTATGGCTACACCTTC.

The chain couples TRBV5-1 to TRBJ1-2; weak D call: TRBD1 (6 bases). The germline gives CDR1 SGHRS, CDR2 YFSETQ. Trimming took off 5 bases at V and 4 bases at J, with 15 bases between the two ends. The CDR3 is made up of 14 amino acids. Written as DNA, the CDR3 is TGCGCCAGCAGTCCAACAGGGAAGGGCTATGGCTACACCTTC. This gives the protein CASSPTGKGYGYTF.

V is TRBV9 and J is TRBJ1-2; no firm D call. This CDR3 is 11 amino acids long. Trimming took 4 bases from V and 2 from J, leaving 3 bases between them. Germline assignment: CDR1 SGDLS and CDR2 YYNGEE. CDR3 protein: CASSINYGYTF. The CDR3 bases are TGTGCCAGCAGCATAAACTATGGCTACACCTTC.

This clone was seen just once. The genes are TRBV29-1 and TRBJ2-1, with TRBD2 matching 11 bases. CDR1 SQVTM and CDR2 ANQGSEA come from the germline V gene. Unmatched junction bases numbered 5, after V lost 7 bases and J lost 6 bases. The CDR3 contains 13 residues. The CDR3 reads CSETSGGSNEQFF. The CDR3 DNA reads as TGCAGCGAAACTAGCGGGGGAAGCAATGAGCAGTTCTTC.

The chain has TRBV19 and TRBJ1-5; TRBD1 matches 7 bases. CDR3 size: 15 residues. J gave up 7 bases and V 5 bases, and 11 bases lay outside the gene matches. Germline values: CDR1 LNHDA, CDR2 SQIVND (reference sequence). CDR3 sequence: CASSVTGDSRQPQHF. CDR3 nucleotide sequence: TGTGCCAGTAGTGTGACCGGGGACAGTAGGCAGCCCCAGCATTTT.

In this sample, this clone turned up a few times. This sample also contains other DNA sequences that code for the same CDR3. The genes are TRBV7-2 and TRBJ1-2; 9 bases are a match to TRBD1. V dropped 2 bases and J dropped 5; count of bases not matched to a gene: 6. CDR1 and CDR2 (germline): SGHTA, FQGNSA. This CDR3 contains 15 residues. This CDR3 is CASSLHQTGGYGYTF. CDR3 sequence (DNA): TGTGCCAGCAGCTTACACCAGACAGGGGGGTATGGCTACACCTTC.

The chain joins TRBV3-1 (or the pseudogene TRBV3-2) to TRBJ1-1; a possible D gene is TRBD1 (5 bases). CDR3 length: 15 amino acids. Germline V gives CDR1 LGHDT, CDR2 YNNKEL (reference sequence). V lost 1 base to trimming and J lost 0 bases, with 9 bases between them. CDR3: CASSQVGGMNTEAFF. The CDR3, as DNA: TGTGCCAGCAGCCAAGTTGGGGGGATGAACACTGAAGCTTTCTTT.

The V gene is TRBV14, the J gene TRBJ2-1; 12 nucleotides match TRBD2. The CDR3 totals 15 residues. Trimming at V came to 4 bases and at J to 7 bases, leaving 5 bases not matched to a gene. Germline-derived CDR1 and CDR2 are SGHDN and FVKESK. CDR3 sequence: CASSRGLAGTNEQFF. The CDR3 DNA reads TGTGCCAGCAGCCGAGGACTAGCGGGAACAAATGAGCAGTTCTTC.

This clone showed up just once. This chain joins TRBV7-8 and TRBJ1-1; a possible D gene is TRBD1 (5 bases). CDR3 length: 14 amino acids. Trimming pared 3 bases from V and 11 bases from J, leaving 19 bases between. Germline assignment: CDR1 SGHVS and CDR2 FQNEAQ. The DNA for the CDR3 is TGTGCCAGCAGCTTTCGTGAGGAGGGGTTTGTGGCTTTCTTT. Encoded protein: CASSFREEGFVAFF.

This clone was counted once. The V and J genes are TRBV6-5 and TRBJ1-3; D gene uncertain. Deletions cut 7 bases from V and 0 bases from J, with 13 bases between. The CDR3 contains 15 residues. Germline CDR1 reads MNHEY; CDR2 reads SVGAGI. CDR3 in amino acids: CASTPDGNSGNTIYF. As DNA, the CDR3 is TGTGCCAGCACTCCGGACGGGAACTCTGGAAACACCATATATTTT.

The rearrangement joins TRBV15 to TRBJ2-1; D unclear. Germline V gene data show CDR1 as LNHNV and CDR2 as YYDKDF (reference sequence). With 7 bases removed from V and 6 bases from J, the gap between germline ends came to 7 bases. This CDR3 has 11 residues. The CDR3 sequence: CATTGFNEQFF. CDR3 nucleotides: TGTGCCACCACGGGTTTCAATGAGCAGTTCTTC.

The gene calls are TRBV6-5 and TRBJ2-5; 9 positions agree with TRBD2. The CDR3 totals 13 residues. Germline assignment: CDR1 MNHEY and CDR2 SVGAGI. The ends lost 9 bases at V and 5 bases at J; junction bases unmatched: 7. CDR3 sequence reads: CASVLAGIETQYF. The CDR3 DNA reads TGTGCCAGTGTTCTAGCGGGAATTGAGACCCAGTACTTC.